The 11 T cell receptor beta chains below were found in one sample sequenced in a study of cytomegalovirus exposure and HLA in healthy donors. PCR amplification relied on 60 Vbeta primers (plus 13 Jbeta primers). Sequencing used immunoSEQ multiplex PCR; TCRdb keeps in-frame clones, though not all of them. The sample lists about 200,000 clones, over 75% occurring once. Sequencing was performed on PBMCs. The receptors shown here come from a man aged 18 to 35 in good health and CMV-seronegative.

This chain links TRBV10-3 with TRBJ2-7; TRBD1 aligns across 7 bases. Per germline, CDR1 ENHRY and CDR2 SYGVKD. Trimming at V came to 7 bases and at J to 2 bases, leaving 5 bases not matched to a gene. The CDR3 totals 13 residues. CDR3 sequence (DNA): TGTGCCATCACTTCCGGGACAGCCTACGAGCAGTACTTC. Encoded protein: CAITSGTAYEQYF.

The rearrangement links TRBV7-2 to TRBJ2-1; no firm D call. V was clipped by 5 bases and J by 8 bases, with 10 bases between them. This CDR3 region has 12 residues. Germline V CDR1 and CDR2: SGHTA, FQGNSA. The CDR3 region is CASSTYLDEQFF. Written as DNA, the CDR3 is TGTGCCAGCAGCACCTACCTGGATGAGCAGTTCTTC. Supplemented by reference TRBV7-2 and TRBJ2-1, the full variable domain reads GAGVSQSPSNKVTEKGKDVELRCDPISGHTALYWYRQSLGQGLEFLIYFQGNSAPDKSGLPSDRFSAERTGGSVSTLTIQRTQQEDSAVYLCASSTYLDEQFFGPGTRLTVL.

The V call is TRBV13, the J call TRBJ1-1, with 10 bases identical to TRBD1. The CDR3 runs 15 residues. Germline V gene data show CDR1 as PRHDT and CDR2 as FYEKMQ (reference sequence). The V gene end was trimmed by 4 bases and the J gene end by 5 bases; junction bases not matched to a gene: 7. The CDR3 region is CASSYWTGGHTEAFF. DNA of the CDR3: TGTGCCAGCAGCTACTGGACAGGGGGTCATACTGAAGCTTTCTTT.

V gene TRBV9 combines with J gene TRBJ2-1; 7 bases fit TRBD1. The CDR3 spans 17 residues. The V gene end was trimmed by 3 bases and the J gene end by 0 bases; junction bases not matched to a gene: 9. Per the germline V gene, CDR1 is SGDLS and CDR2 is YYNGEE. CDR3 sequence (DNA): TGTGCCAGCAGCGGGGGACAGTTTGAACGCTCCTACAATGAGCAGTTCTTC. Its translation is CASSGGQFERSYNEQFF. Drawing the rest from reference TRBV9 and TRBJ2-1, the complete variable domain is DSGVTQTPKHLITATGQRVTLRCSPRSGDLSVYWYQQSLDQGLQFLIQYYNGEERAKGNILERFSAQQFPDLHSELNLSSLELGDSALYFCASSGGQFERSYNEQFFGPGTRLTVL.

V is TRBV27 and J is TRBJ2-7, with 9 positions matching TRBD2. Germline V gene sequence: CDR1 MNHEY, CDR2 SMNVEV (reference sequence). This CDR3 is 17 amino acids long. With 5 bases clipped from V and 4 bases from J, the junction kept 15 bases outside the gene matches. CDR3 sequence reads: CASSHTAGGKYGYEQYF. The CDR3, as DNA: TGTGCCAGCAGTCACACGGCGGGGGGGAAGTATGGTTACGAGCAGTACTTC.

The J gene is TRBJ1-6, the V gene TRBV5-1; 7 bases fit TRBD1. The ends lost 4 bases at V and 7 bases at J; junction bases unmatched: 5. This CDR3 region has 14 residues. Looked up from germline, CDR1 is SGHRS and CDR2 is YFSETQ. The CDR3 nucleotides read TGCGCCAGCAGCCTGGGGACAGAGAATTCACCCCTCCACTTT. It is translated as CASSLGTENSPLHF. The entire variable domain, with the rest obtained from reference TRBV5-1 and TRBJ1-6, is as follows: KAGVTQTPRYLIKTRGQQVTLSCSPISGHRSVSWYQQTPGQGLQFLFEYFSETQRNKGNFPGRFSGRQFSNSRSEMNVSTLELGDSALYLCASSLGTENSPLHFGNGTRLTVT.

The chain employs TRBV28 and TRBJ1-5; 8 bases agree with TRBD1. Germline V lookup: CDR1 MDHEN, CDR2 SYDVKM. Trimming removed 5 bases from V and 1 base from J; junction bases left unmatched: 13. CDR3 length equals 18 residues. The CDR3: CASSPNPGQATSNQPQHF. CDR3 DNA: TGTGCCAGCAGTCCGAATCCGGGACAGGCGACAAGCAATCAGCCCCAGCATTTT.

This clone was observed a few times. The chain employs TRBV4-3 and TRBJ2-2, with 9 bases fitting TRBD2. The J segment lost 3 bases and the V segment lost 0 bases, leaving 8 bases of the junction unmatched. Germline V gene lookup returns CDR1 LGHNA and CDR2 YSLEER. There are 18 residues in the CDR3. The CDR3 sequence is CASSQDRRGGPHTGELFF. CDR3 bases: TGCGCCAGCAGCCAAGATCGGCGGGGGGGCCCCCACACCGGGGAGCTGTTTTTT.

V gene TRBV5-6 combines with J gene TRBJ2-5; 9 bases align to TRBD2. Germline CDR1 and CDR2: SGHDT and YYEEEE. With V trimmed by 0 bases and J by 0 bases, 3 bases remained unmatched. The CDR3 totals 16 residues. CDR3 protein: CASSLGSSGNQETQYF. The CDR3 nucleotides are TGTGCCAGCAGCTTGGGGTCTAGCGGGAACCAAGAGACCCAGTACTTC.

The chain couples TRBV7-9 to TRBJ1-1; D call uncertain. This CDR3 contains 15 residues. Germline CDR1 reads SEHNR; CDR2 reads FQNEAQ (reference sequence). The V and J ends lost 1 base and 3 bases respectively, with 12 bases between them. The CDR3 is CASSLVLGSDTEAFF. The CDR3 region has the DNA TGTGCCAGCAGCTTAGTACTGGGCTCGGACACTGAAGCTTTCTTT. The full variable domain, completed using reference TRBV7-9 and TRBJ1-1, is DTGVSQNPRHKITKRGQNVTFRCDPISEHNRLYWYRQTLGQGPEFLTYFQNEAQLEKSRLLSDRFSAERPKGSFSTLEIQRTEQGDSAMYLCASSLVLGSDTEAFFGQGTRLTVV.

V and J are TRBV6-6 and TRBJ2-6; D gene unclear. The CDR3 has 15 residues. V was clipped by 7 bases and J by 2 bases, with 12 bases between them. Germline CDR1 and CDR2: MNHNY and SVGAGI (reference sequence). CDR3 sequence: CASTSEVPGANVLTF. The CDR3, as DNA: TGTGCCAGCACCTCCGAGGTCCCTGGGGCCAACGTCCTGACTTTC.